The 31 T cell receptor beta chains below come from one sample, sequenced in a study of control samples from healthy donors and cancer patients (TCRdb year 2020). The protocol used for the library was the immunoSEQ multiplex PCR assay. In TCRdb, the immuneACCESS table is reduced to in-frame sequences with V and J assigned. These tables do not hold every clone; where another copy was compared, an unresolved V gene accounts for under half, and the others remain unexplained. Present in this sample are some 150,000 clones, 85% to 95% of which were seen just once. The ten most abundant clones make up about 5.6% of the sample. Sequenced: blood. The receptors derive from a man between 40 and 49 years old in good health.

The CDR3 DNA sequence: TGCGCCAGCAGCCATCGGCGAGATGGGACCGGGACCTACGAGCAGTACTTC. This translates into CASSHRRDGTGTYEQYF. The rearrangement joins TRBV4-1 to TRBJ2-7; D is perhaps TRBD1 or TRBD2 (5 bases each). The germline V gene has CDR1 MGHRA and CDR2 YSYEKL. CDR3 length equals 17 residues. Trimming stripped 3 bases from V and 2 bases from J, with 20 bases between.

The chain employs TRBV27 and TRBJ2-7; D remains ambiguous. Trimming took 4 bases from V and 3 from J, leaving 10 bases between them. The CDR3 totals 13 residues. Germline V gives CDR1 MNHEY, CDR2 SMNVEV (reference sequence). Here the CDR3 DNA reads TGTGCCAGCAGTTACCGAAAACACTACGAGCAGTACTTC. Protein sequence: CASSYRKHYEQYF.

The gene calls are TRBV18 and TRBJ2-1; D remains unclear. The germline V and J ends were trimmed by 0 bases and 2 bases, with 5 bases remaining between them. The CDR3 loop spans 14 amino acids. Germline assignment: CDR1 KGHSH and CDR2 LQKENI. In DNA form, the CDR3 reads TGTGCCAGCTCACCACCAGGTCCCTACAATGAGCAGTTCTTC. Encoded protein: CASSPPGPYNEQFF.

The CDR3 nucleotides are TGTGCCAGCAGCCCCCCCCGGGGGGGGGCCCAGGGCGTCTACACCTTC. Encoded protein: CASSPPRGGAQGVYTF. This chain links TRBV7-2 with TRBJ1-2, with a weak D call TRBD1 (6 bases). V shed 5 bases and J shed 10 bases, with 26 bases lying between them. This CDR3 is 16 amino acids long. In germline, CDR1 is SGHTA, CDR2 FQGNSA.

The chain links TRBV6-5 to TRBJ2-3; possibly TRBD1 for D (5 bases). V lost 2 bases, J lost 0 bases, and 6 bases lay in between. CDR3 length: 14 residues. Germline V lookup: CDR1 MNHEY, CDR2 SVGAGI. The CDR3 nucleotides are TGTGCCAGCAGTTACGACAGTAGCACAGATACGCAGTATTTT. Its translation: CASSYDSSTDTQYF.

The J gene is TRBJ1-2, the V gene TRBV12-3 or TRBV12-4, with D tentatively TRBD1 (5 bases). The CDR3 length is 12 residues. The V and J ends lost 6 bases and 5 bases respectively, with 10 bases between them. CDR3 in amino acids: CASSWGEYGYTF. The CDR3 DNA is TGTGCCAGCAGCTGGGGGGAATATGGCTACACCTTC.

The chain is built from TRBV19 and TRBJ1-5, with D uncertain. The CDR3 loop spans 13 amino acids. Trimming cost V 5 bases and J 4 bases, with 9 bases left between them. Germline values: CDR1 LNHDA, CDR2 SQIVND (reference sequence). The CDR3 is CASSPLTNQPQHF. CDR3 DNA sequence: TGTGCCAGTAGTCCGTTGACTAATCAGCCCCAGCATTTT. Filled out from reference TRBV19 and TRBJ1-5, the complete variable domain reads DGGITQSPKYLFRKEGQNVTLSCEQNLNHDAMYWYRQDPGQGLRLIYYSQIVNDFQKGDIAEGYSVSREKKESFPLTVTSAQKNPTAFYLCASSPLTNQPQHFGDGTRLSIL.

The rearrangement uses TRBV6-6 and TRBJ1-5, with TRBD1 identical over 7 bases. From germline, CDR1 is MNHNY and CDR2 SVGAGI (reference sequence). V dropped 4 bases and J dropped 11; count of bases not matched to a gene: 11. CDR3 length equals 14 residues. Written as DNA, the CDR3 is TGTGCCAGCAGTTTTACTCAAGGGGGCAAGGCCCAGCATTTT. As protein: CASSFTQGGKAQHF.

This clone was observed once. The gene calls are TRBV12-3 or TRBV12-4 and TRBJ1-2; D is ambiguous. Trimming left V 5 bases short and J 3 bases short, with 10 bases between. The CDR3 extends over 13 amino acids. The CDR3 DNA reads as TGTGCCAGCAGTCTTGAGGAGGACTATGGCTACACCTTC. Translated: CASSLEEDYGYTF.

The chain has TRBV30 and TRBJ2-1, with 8 bases aligning to TRBD1. The CDR3 spans 12 residues. Germline lookup yields CDR1 GTSNPN and CDR2 SVGIG (reference sequence). The CDR3 bases are TGTGCTAGGGACAGGACTTACAATGAGCAGTTCTTC. As protein: CARDRTYNEQFF.

A single count supports this clone. The rearrangement uses TRBV11-3 and TRBJ1-1; D not certain. The CDR3 length is 12 residues. The germline V gene encodes CDR1 SGHNT and CDR2 YENEEA. The V end was cut by 5 bases, the J end by 1 base, with 5 bases between. CDR3 DNA sequence: TGTGCCAGCAGCCCCGGGAACACTGAAGCTTTCTTT. It yields the protein CASSPGNTEAFF. Based on the CDR3 plus reference TRBV11-3 and TRBJ1-1, the full variable domain is EAGVVQSPRYKIIEKKQPVAFWCNPISGHNTLYWYLQNLGQGPELLIRYENEEAVDDSQLPKDRFSAERLKGVDSTLKIQPAELGDSAVYLCASSPGNTEAFFGQGTRLTVV.

V usage is TRBV30 and J usage is TRBJ1-5; D might be TRBD1 (6 bases). The CDR3 spans 13 residues. Germline-derived CDR1 and CDR2 are GTSNPN and SVGIG (reference sequence). The V gene lost 3 bases and the J gene lost 3 bases, with 9 bases spanning the gap. The CDR3 spells CAWSGGPNQPQHF. Written as DNA, the CDR3 is TGTGCCTGGAGCGGGGGGCCCAATCAGCCCCAGCATTTT.

The rearrangement uses TRBV30 and TRBJ1-2; D unresolved. CDR3 size: 13 residues. Germline V CDR1 and CDR2: GTSNPN, SVGIG (reference sequence). Trimming stripped 1 base from V and 2 bases from J, with 8 bases between. Here the CDR3 DNA reads TGTGCCTGGAGTGCCGCCCGAAACTATGGCTACACCTTC. It specifies CAWSAARNYGYTF.

This chain links TRBV2 with TRBJ2-7; TRBD2 might be the D (5 bases). The germline CDR1 and CDR2 sequences are SNHLY and FYNNEI. The CDR3 covers 15 residues. V lost 3 bases and J 1 base, leaving 13 bases between the germline ends. The CDR3 protein is CASSDGGAASYEQYF. DNA of the CDR3: TGTGCCAGCAGTGATGGAGGCGCCGCTTCCTACGAGCAGTACTTC.

The J gene is TRBJ2-2, the V gene TRBV7-7, with D possibly TRBD1 on 6 matching bases. This CDR3 region has 14 residues. V was cut by 5 bases and J by 5 bases, with 12 bases left in between. Per germline, CDR1 SSHAT and CDR2 FNYEAQ (reference sequence). The CDR3 region has the DNA TGTGCCAGCAGCGAGACAGGCCCTACCGGGGAGCTGTTTTTT. This codes for CASSETGPTGELFF.

The V gene is TRBV7-2, the J gene TRBJ1-5; D is unresolved. The CDR3 covers 12 residues. Trimming left V 4 bases short and J 0 bases short, with 1 base between. Germline values: CDR1 SGHTA, CDR2 FQGNSA. CDR3 DNA sequence: TGTGCCAGCAGCTATAGCAATCAGCCCCAGCATTTT. This translates into CASSYSNQPQHF. Using reference TRBV7-2 and TRBJ1-5 for the parts outside the CDR3, the full variable domain is GAGVSQSPSNKVTEKGKDVELRCDPISGHTALYWYRQSLGQGLEFLIYFQGNSAPDKSGLPSDRFSAERTGGSVSTLTIQRTQQEDSAVYLCASSYSNQPQHFGDGTRLSIL.

The chain links TRBV5-5 to TRBJ2-7; possibly TRBD1 for D (5 bases). There are 15 residues in the CDR3. Germline CDR1 and CDR2: SGHKS and YYEKEE (reference sequence). V was shortened by 3 bases and J by 0 bases, with 13 bases between the two germline ends. Written as DNA, the CDR3 is TGTGCCAGCAGCTGGACCATGGGGCTCTCCTACGAGCAGTACTTC. Amino acids: CASSWTMGLSYEQYF.

The chain joins TRBV29-1 to TRBJ1-1, with D uncertain. The length of the CDR3 is 12 residues. Germline CDR1 is SQVTM and CDR2 is ANQGSEA. Deletions cut 3 bases from V and 1 base from J, with 6 bases between. This chain's CDR3 is CSVDVGNTEAFF. Written as DNA, the CDR3 is TGCAGCGTTGACGTAGGGAACACTGAAGCTTTCTTT.

This chain uses TRBV30 with TRBJ2-5; 7 nucleotides line up with TRBD2. Looked up from germline, CDR1 is GTSNPN and CDR2 is SVGIG (reference sequence). V trimming: 4 bases; J trimming: 7 bases; junction bases outside the gene matches: 12. This CDR3 is built from 14 residues. The CDR3 region has the DNA TGTGCCTGGACCTCGGGCGGGGGTACGATGACCCAGTACTTC. Translated: CAWTSGGGTMTQYF.

This clone was counted a single time. V gene TRBV6-5 combines with J gene TRBJ2-6, with D tentatively TRBD1 or TRBD2 (7 bases each). The V end lost 4 bases, the J end lost 4 bases, and 11 bases lay between the germline ends. Germline CDR1 reads MNHEY; CDR2 reads SVGAGI. The CDR3 is 15 residues long. Written as DNA, the CDR3 is TGTGCCAGCAGTTCAGGGGGGGCCGGGGCCAACGTCCTGACTTTC. Translating gives CASSSGGAGANVLTF.

CDR3: CASSVGGPNRDYEQYF. DNA of the CDR3: TGTGCCAGCAGCGTAGGGGGTCCTAACCGCGACTACGAGCAGTACTTC. The chain is built from TRBV9 and TRBJ2-7; D gene ambiguous. Trimming pared 0 bases from V and 3 bases from J, leaving 16 bases between. The CDR3 extends over 16 amino acids. Per the germline V gene, CDR1 is SGDLS and CDR2 is YYNGEE.

The V and J genes are TRBV9 and TRBJ1-1, with D uncertain. There are 13 residues in the CDR3. Deletions cut 3 bases from V and 0 bases from J, with 6 bases between. From germline, CDR1 is SGDLS and CDR2 YYNGEE. CDR3 sequence (DNA): TGTGCCAGCAGCGGGGCGGTGAACACTGAAGCTTTCTTT. Residues: CASSGAVNTEAFF.

The J gene is TRBJ1-1, the V gene TRBV7-9, with a weak D call TRBD1 (5 bases). Germline CDR1 is SEHNR and CDR2 is FQNEAQ (reference sequence). V gave up 1 base and J gave up 11 bases, with 23 bases separating them. The CDR3 totals 16 residues. CDR3 in amino acids: CASSLVGEGNPAMAFF. Here the CDR3 DNA reads TGTGCCAGCAGCTTAGTCGGGGAGGGGAACCCCGCGATGGCTTTCTTT.

This sequence joins TRBV10-3 and TRBJ1-2; D remains unclear. This CDR3 is 13 amino acids long. With 3 bases removed from V and 4 bases from J, the gap between germline ends came to 9 bases. The V gene's germline CDR1 is ENHRY and CDR2 SYGVKD. CDR3 loop: CAISEWGAYGYTF. The CDR3 DNA is TGTGCCATCAGTGAATGGGGAGCCTATGGCTACACCTTC.

The chain recombines TRBV19 with TRBJ1-2, with D tentatively TRBD1 (6 bases). V was clipped by 5 bases and J by 6 bases, with 13 bases between them. Germline CDR1 is LNHDA and CDR2 is SQIVND (reference sequence). This CDR3 contains 13 residues. Here the CDR3 reads CASSQGQFHGYTF. CDR3 DNA sequence: TGTGCCAGTAGTCAAGGACAGTTTCATGGCTACACCTTC. Full variable domain (outside the CDR3, taken from reference TRBV19 and TRBJ1-2): DGGITQSPKYLFRKEGQNVTLSCEQNLNHDAMYWYRQDPGQGLRLIYYSQIVNDFQKGDIAEGYSVSREKKESFPLTVTSAQKNPTAFYLCASSQGQFHGYTFGSGTRLTVV.

This rearrangement joins TRBV5-1 to TRBJ1-1, with TRBD1 as a possible D gene (6 bases). Germline V lookup: CDR1 SGHRS, CDR2 YFSETQ. This CDR3 region has 13 residues. V was pared by 1 base and J by 8 bases, with 12 bases between. The CDR3 DNA reads as TGCGCCAGCAGCTTGACAGGCCAGGGGGAAGCTTTCTTT. It codes for CASSLTGQGEAFF.

This clone was observed once. The DNA for the CDR3 is TGTGCCAGCAGAATGAGACAGGGAGGATACACTGAAGCTTTCTTT. This encodes CASRMRQGGYTEAFF. This chain links TRBV6-5 with TRBJ1-1, with TRBD1 matching 7 bases. V was pared by 6 bases and J by 3 bases, with 10 bases of the junction left unmatched. Germline V gene data show CDR1 as MNHEY and CDR2 as SVGAGI. The CDR3 extends over 15 amino acids.

V usage is TRBV2 and J usage is TRBJ2-1, with TRBD2 identical over 11 bases. CDR3 length: 15 residues. The germline CDR1 and CDR2 sequences are SNHLY and FYNNEI. Losses at the gene ends were 6 bases for V and 9 bases for J; bases not matched to a gene: 10. The chain's CDR3 is CASRALAGGYGEQFF. Written as DNA, the CDR3 is TGTGCCAGCAGGGCCCTAGCGGGGGGTTACGGTGAGCAGTTCTTC.

This CDR3 is CASSEGDSLGYTF. The CDR3, as DNA: TGTGCCAGCAGTGAAGGGGACAGTTTGGGCTACACCTTC. The chain joins TRBV6-1 to TRBJ1-2, with TRBD1 identical over 7 bases. CDR1 is MNHNS and CDR2 is SASEGT in the germline V gene. The CDR3 length is 13 residues. J was trimmed by 8 bases and V by 1 base; bases with no gene match: 4.

This rearrangement joins TRBV5-1 to TRBJ2-3, with TRBD1 as a possible D gene (6 bases). The CDR3 totals 15 residues. Trimming left V 0 bases short and J 2 bases short, with 10 bases between. Germline V lookup: CDR1 SGHRS, CDR2 YFSETQ. This chain's CDR3 is CASSLGTVPTDTQYF. As DNA, the CDR3 is TGCGCCAGCAGCTTGGGGACAGTACCCACAGATACGCAGTATTTT.

The V gene is TRBV5-4, the J gene TRBJ2-3; D call uncertain. Trimming pared 2 bases from V and 6 bases from J, leaving 10 bases between. In germline, CDR1 is SGHNT, CDR2 YYREEE (reference sequence). The CDR3 has 13 residues. This chain's CDR3 is CASSFMIDDTQYF. CDR3 DNA: TGTGCCAGCAGCTTCATGATTGATGATACGCAGTATTTT.